The next 10 T cell receptor beta chains were all read from a single sample in a study of blood T cell repertoires in COVID-19. The method was immunoSEQ multiplex PCR; TCRdb's version includes in-frame clones alone and lacks a portion of them. The sample has under 200,000 clones, approximately 91% seen once; the top ten hold roughly 0.8%. Sequencing used PBMCs or T cells enriched from blood (not recorded which). Receptors were obtained from a woman between 18 and 29 years old who had recovered from COVID-19.

The chain recombines TRBV12-5 with TRBJ2-2; TRBD1 aligns across 7 bases. This CDR3 contains 15 residues. V shed 5 bases, J shed 3 bases, and the junction held 6 bases outside the gene matches. Per the germline V gene, CDR1 is LGHNT and CDR2 is FRNRAP. As DNA, the CDR3 is TGTGCTAGTGGTCCCGGGGACAGATACACCGGGGAGCTGTTTTTT. Translated, it gives CASGPGDRYTGELFF.

The chain recombines TRBV2 with TRBJ2-1; 14 bases map to TRBD2. Germline V CDR1 and CDR2: SNHLY, FYNNEI. V shed 2 bases, J shed 8 bases, and the junction held 8 bases outside the gene matches. CDR3 size: 17 residues. The chain's CDR3 is CASSETGLAGDSDEQFF. The CDR3 nucleotides read TGTGCCAGCAGTGAAACGGGACTAGCGGGAGATAGCGATGAGCAGTTCTTC.

CDR3 protein: CASSYYRGNTEAFF. The CDR3 DNA reads TGTGCCAGTAGTTACTACAGGGGGAACACTGAAGCTTTCTTT. The chain carries TRBV19 and TRBJ1-1; 7 bases map to TRBD1. The J segment lost 1 base and the V segment lost 5 bases, leaving 4 bases of the junction unmatched. This CDR3 comprises 14 residues. Looked up from germline, CDR1 is LNHDA and CDR2 is SQIVND (reference sequence). Looking up the rest from reference TRBV19 and TRBJ1-1 gives the full variable domain: DGGITQSPKYLFRKEGQNVTLSCEQNLNHDAMYWYRQDPGQGLRLIYYSQIVNDFQKGDIAEGYSVSREKKESFPLTVTSAQKNPTAFYLCASSYYRGNTEAFFGQGTRLTVV.

V and J are TRBV25-1 and TRBJ1-1; D call uncertain. The germline V and J ends were trimmed by 2 bases and 3 bases, with 7 bases remaining between them. Germline-derived CDR1 and CDR2 are MGHDK and SYGVNS. This CDR3 contains 13 residues. The DNA for the CDR3 is TGTGCCAGCAGTGAAATCCGGGACACTGAAGCTTTCTTT. This sequence encodes CASSEIRDTEAFF.

The V call is TRBV7-2, the J call TRBJ1-5, with D perhaps TRBD1 (6 bases). The germline V gene encodes CDR1 SGHTA and CDR2 FQGNSA. V lost 4 bases and J 1 base, leaving 8 bases between the germline ends. The CDR3 is 14 residues long. CDR3 in amino acids: CASSWGQSNQPQHF. CDR3 in DNA: TGTGCCAGCAGCTGGGGACAAAGCAATCAGCCCCAGCATTTT. Complete variable domain (other parts from reference TRBV7-2 and TRBJ1-5): GAGVSQSPSNKVTEKGKDVELRCDPISGHTALYWYRQSLGQGLEFLIYFQGNSAPDKSGLPSDRFSAERTGGSVSTLTIQRTQQEDSAVYLCASSWGQSNQPQHFGDGTRLSIL.

The chain employs TRBV5-6 and TRBJ2-7; D may be TRBD2 (5 bases). The CDR3 has 15 residues. V lost 0 bases and J 1 base, leaving 11 bases between the germline ends. Germline assignment: CDR1 SGHDT and CDR2 YYEEEE. CDR3 protein: CASSLVSDLSYEQYF. For the CDR3, the DNA is TGTGCCAGCAGCTTGGTATCGGACTTATCCTACGAGCAGTACTTC.

The rearrangement links TRBV28 to TRBJ1-5, with 10 bases aligning to TRBD1. J gave up 15 bases and V 5 bases, and 13 bases lay outside the gene matches. The CDR3 length is 14 residues. Germline loops: CDR1 MDHEN, CDR2 SYDVKM. CDR3 nucleotide sequence: TGTGCCAGCAGTCTAACGGGGACAGGGGATATCAGGCATTTT. Its protein product is CASSLTGTGDIRHF.

This clone was seen once. This rearrangement joins TRBV25-1 to TRBJ1-6, with D tentatively TRBD1 (5 bases). Germline assignment: CDR1 MGHDK and CDR2 SYGVNS. The CDR3 is 15 residues long. V lost 1 base, J lost 10 bases, and 14 bases lay in between. CDR3 nucleotide sequence: TGTGCCAGCAGTGAATTTAAGGGGAAGGAATCACCCCTCCACTTT. Protein: CASSEFKGKESPLHF.

The rearrangement links TRBV5-1 to TRBJ2-1; D unresolved. V was cut by 4 bases and J by 7 bases, with 18 bases left in between. Germline V lookup: CDR1 SGHRS, CDR2 YFSETQ. The CDR3 covers 15 residues. Here the CDR3 reads CASSPPMAVMNEQFF. CDR3 bases: TGCGCCAGCAGCCCCCCGATGGCGGTCATGAATGAGCAGTTCTTC.

V and J are TRBV3-1 (or the pseudogene TRBV3-2) and TRBJ2-3; the match to TRBD2 covers 9 bases. Losses at the gene ends were 0 bases for V and 5 bases for J; bases not matched to a gene: 3. The CDR3 runs 15 residues. The germline gives CDR1 LGHDT, CDR2 YNNKEL (reference sequence). The CDR3 region has the DNA TGTGCCAGCAGCCAAGACGTAGCGGGAGTAGATACGCAGTATTTT. Translated, it gives CASSQDVAGVDTQYF.